This TCR beta chain was found in a study of OX40 agonist ivuxolimab in advanced cancers. Study details: Aged about 23 to 90 with a mean of 60 years, they were around 85% male. Study-level results: Researchers did not establish what antigens the expanded peripheral T cells target.

As for this clone: The antigen is unknown.

CDR1 is SEHNR and CDR2 is FQNEAQ in the germline V gene (reference sequence). The CDR3 sequence is 16 residues long. Losses at the gene ends were 3 bases for V and 2 bases for J; bases not matched to a gene: 4. Data came from immunoSEQ multiplex PCR; TCRdb stores just in-frame clones and leaves some out. Of about 110,000 clones listed, 85% to 95% are singletons. Sample: CD4+ or CD8+ T cells sorted from blood, taken in a trial of the OX40 agonist ivuxolimab. The TCR sequence derives from an adult with an advanced solid tumor such as melanoma, head and neck, liver or kidney cancer. The chain combines TRBV7-9 with TRBJ2-1; 10 bases match TRBD2. CDR3 sequence (DNA): TGTGCCAGCAGCTTCCTTAGCGGGGGGACCTACAATGAGCAGTTCTTC. The encoded protein is CASSFLSGGTYNEQFF.